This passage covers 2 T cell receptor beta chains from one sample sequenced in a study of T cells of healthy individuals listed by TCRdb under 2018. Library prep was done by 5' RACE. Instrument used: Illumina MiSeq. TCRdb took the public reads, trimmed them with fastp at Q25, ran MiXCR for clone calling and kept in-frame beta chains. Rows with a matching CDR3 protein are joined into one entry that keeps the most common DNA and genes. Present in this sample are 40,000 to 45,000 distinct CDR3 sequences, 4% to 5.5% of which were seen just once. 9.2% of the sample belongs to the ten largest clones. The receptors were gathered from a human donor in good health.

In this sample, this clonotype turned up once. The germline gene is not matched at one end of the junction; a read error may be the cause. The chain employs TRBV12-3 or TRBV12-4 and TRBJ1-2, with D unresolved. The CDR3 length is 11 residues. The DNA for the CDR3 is TGTGCCTGCAGTTCCACAGCTGGCTACACCTTC. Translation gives CACSSTAGYTF.

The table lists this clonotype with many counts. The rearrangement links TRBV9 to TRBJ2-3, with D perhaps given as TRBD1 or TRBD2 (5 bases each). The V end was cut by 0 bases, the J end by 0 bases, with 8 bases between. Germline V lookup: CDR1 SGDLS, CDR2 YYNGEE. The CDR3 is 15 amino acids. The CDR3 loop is CASSVGGASTDTQYF. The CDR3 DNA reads TGTGCCAGCAGCGTAGGAGGGGCTAGCACAGATACGCAGTATTTT.